Detailed here is one T cell receptor beta chain. Profiling relied on immunoSEQ multiplex PCR, and the TCRdb table lists in-frame clones only, not all of them. The sample holds just over 50,000 clones, just under 75% seen once. The CDR3 loop spans 15 amino acids. Per germline, CDR1 LNHDA and CDR2 SQIVND (reference sequence). The V gene end was trimmed by 6 bases and the J gene end by 4 bases; junction bases not matched to a gene: 6. The record originates from a study of PD-1 blockade in classical Hodgkin lymphoma. Each of the patients experienced relapse following autologous stem cell transplantation, and their brentuximab vedotin exposure differed.

The clonotype was recovered from a human donor with classical Hodgkin lymphoma. The source was peripheral blood mononuclear cells (PBMCs), collected before the second cycle of nivolumab. The chain has TRBV19 and TRBJ2-7; the match to TRBD2 covers 13 bases. The CDR3: CASSPRGLAGYEQYF. CDR3 DNA sequence: TGTGCCAGTAGCCCGCGGGGACTAGCGGGATACGAGCAGTACTTC.